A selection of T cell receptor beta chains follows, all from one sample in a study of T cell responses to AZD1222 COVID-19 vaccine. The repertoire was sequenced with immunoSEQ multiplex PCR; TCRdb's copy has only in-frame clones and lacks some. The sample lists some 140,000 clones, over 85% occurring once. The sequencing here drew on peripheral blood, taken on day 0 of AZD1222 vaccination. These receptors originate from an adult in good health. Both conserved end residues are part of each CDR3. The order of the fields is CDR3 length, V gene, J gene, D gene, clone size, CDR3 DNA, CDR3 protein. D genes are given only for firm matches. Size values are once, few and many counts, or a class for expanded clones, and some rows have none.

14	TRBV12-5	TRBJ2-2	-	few	TGTGCTAGCGCCCGCGAGGGAAGGACCGGGGAGCTGTTTTTT	CASAREGRTGELFF
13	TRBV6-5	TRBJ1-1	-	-	TGTGCCAGCAGTTATCGAGTTAACACTGAAGCTTTCTTT	CASSYRVNTEAFF
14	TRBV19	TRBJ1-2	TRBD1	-	TGTGCCAGTAGTATTGACAGGGGTTTACTCGGCTACACCTTC	CASSIDRGLLGYTF
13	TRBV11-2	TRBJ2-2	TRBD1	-	TGTGCCAGCAGGACACAGGGGGTCGGGGAGCTGTTTTTT	CASRTQGVGELFF
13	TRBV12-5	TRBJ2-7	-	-	TGTGCTAGTGGTCCGACCCGGGGAGCCGAGCAGTACTTC	CASGPTRGAEQYF
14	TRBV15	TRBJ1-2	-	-	TGTGCCACCAGCAGGGGGGCGGTGAACTATGGCTACACCTTC	CATSRGAVNYGYTF
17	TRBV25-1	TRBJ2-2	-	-	TGTGCCAGCAAGGAACAGGGGGAGGGTAGGAACACCGGGGAGCTGTTTTTT	CASKEQGEGRNTGELFF
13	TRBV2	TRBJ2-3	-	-	TGTGCCAGCAGTGGGGACAGCACAGATACGCAGTATTTT	CASSGDSTDTQYF
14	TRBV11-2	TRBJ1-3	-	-	TGTGCCAGCAGCTTAGCCCGCTCTGGAAACACCATATATTTT	CASSLARSGNTIYF
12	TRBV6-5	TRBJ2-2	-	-	TGTGCCAGCACTAACCTGGCGGGGGAGCTGTTTTTT	CASTNLAGELFF
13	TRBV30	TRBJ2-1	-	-	TGTGCCTGGAGTTTGGCCGGACCCAATGAGCAGTTCTTC	CAWSLAGPNEQFF
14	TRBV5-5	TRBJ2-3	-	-	TGTGCCAGCAGCTTGGGCAGGATTACAGATACGCAGTATTTT	CASSLGRITDTQYF
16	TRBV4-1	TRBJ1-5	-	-	TGCGCCAGCAGCCCCGGGGCCGCAGGGGCGAATCAGCCCCAGCATTTT	CASSPGAAGANQPQHF
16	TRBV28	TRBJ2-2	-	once	TGTGCCAGCAGTCTTTCCGGCCTTACGACCGCCGGGGAGCTGTTTTTT	CASSLSGLTTAGELFF
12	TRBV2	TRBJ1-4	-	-	TGTGCCAGCGGGGTGGGGCATGAAAAACTGTTTTTT	CASGVGHEKLFF
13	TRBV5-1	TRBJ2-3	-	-	TGCGCCAGCAGGGGTGTTAGCACAGATACGCAGTATTTT	CASRGVSTDTQYF
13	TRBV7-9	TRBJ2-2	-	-	TGTGCCAGCACCCAGTCGAACACCGGGGAGCTGTTTTTT	CASTQSNTGELFF
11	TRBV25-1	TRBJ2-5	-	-	TGTGCCAGCAGTGGGTTGGAGACCCAGTACTTC	CASSGLETQYF
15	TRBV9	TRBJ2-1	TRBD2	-	TGTGCCAGCAGCGTAGTTGGGAGGGCGGACAATGAGCAGTTCTTC	CASSVVGRADNEQFF
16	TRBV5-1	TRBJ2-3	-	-	TGCGCCAGCAGACCGACCCCGGGAGACTTCACAGATACGCAGTATTTT	CASRPTPGDFTDTQYF
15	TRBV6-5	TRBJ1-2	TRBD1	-	TGTGCCAGCACTAACGACAGGGGGCCTGGCTATGGCTACACCTTC	CASTNDRGPGYGYTF
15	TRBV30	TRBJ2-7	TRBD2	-	TGTGCCTGGAGCGCGCCACTAGCGGGATTCTACGAGCAGTACTTC	CAWSAPLAGFYEQYF
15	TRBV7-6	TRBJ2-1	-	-	TGTGCCAGCAGCTTCCCGGGGGCCGGGGAGCATGAGCAGTTCTTC	CASSFPGAGEHEQFF
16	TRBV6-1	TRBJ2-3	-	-	TGTGCCAGCAGTGACAGGGGTTTGGGACCTTCAGATACGCAGTATTTT	CASSDRGLGPSDTQYF
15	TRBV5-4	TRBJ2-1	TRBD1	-	TGTGCCAGCAGCCGCCGGGACAGGGTGGTCAATGAGCAGTTCTTC	CASSRRDRVVNEQFF
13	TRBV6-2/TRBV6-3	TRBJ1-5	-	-	TGTGCCAGCAGCAACGGGGCAAATCAGCCCCAGCATTTT	CASSNGANQPQHF
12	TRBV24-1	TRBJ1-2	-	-	TGTGCCACTGCTTCGGACCACTATGGCTACACCTTC	CATASDHYGYTF
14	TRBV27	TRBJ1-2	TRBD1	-	TGTGCCAGCAGTCGACAGGGTGATACCAGTGGCTACACCTTC	CASSRQGDTSGYTF
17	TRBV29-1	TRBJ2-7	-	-	TGCAGCGTTGTGGGGGGTCGTAGGGGACTCGAAACCTACGAGCAGTACTTC	CSVVGGRRGLETYEQYF
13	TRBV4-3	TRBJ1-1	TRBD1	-	TGCGCCAGCAGCCGAGACAGGGGCGCTGAAGCTTTCTTT	CASSRDRGAEAFF
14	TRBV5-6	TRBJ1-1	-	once	TGTGCCAGCAGCTTGGTTGACAGGAACACTGAAGCTTTCTTT	CASSLVDRNTEAFF
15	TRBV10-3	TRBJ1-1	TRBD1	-	TGTGCCATCAGTACCCTACAGGGGAAGAACACTGAAGCTTTCTTT	CAISTLQGKNTEAFF
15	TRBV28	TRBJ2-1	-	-	TGTGCCAGCGGCCCCCCAGGGGTCTCCTACAATGAGCAGTTCTTC	CASGPPGVSYNEQFF
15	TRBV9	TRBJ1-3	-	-	TGTGCCAGCAGCCCAACCGGAGGGAGAGGAAACACCATATATTTT	CASSPTGGRGNTIYF
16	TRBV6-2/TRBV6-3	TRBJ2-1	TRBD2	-	TGTGCCAGCAGTTACGCGAGGACTAGCGGAGACAATGAGCAGTTCTTC	CASSYARTSGDNEQFF
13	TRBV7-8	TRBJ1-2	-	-	TGTGCCAGCAGTTCTGGCTGGGCGAAAGGCTACACCTTC	CASSSGWAKGYTF
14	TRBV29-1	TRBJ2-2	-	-	TGCAGCGTTGAAGGGGCCCGGAACACCGGGGAGCTGTTTTTT	CSVEGARNTGELFF
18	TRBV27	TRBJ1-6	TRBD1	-	TGTGCCAGCAGTTTAGCAGGGGGCGGAAGCTCCTATAATTCACCCCTCCACTTT	CASSLAGGGSSYNSPLHF
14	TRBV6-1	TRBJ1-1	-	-	TGTGCCAGCAGCCTCCGAGGGGGGAACACTGAAGCTTTCTTT	CASSLRGGNTEAFF
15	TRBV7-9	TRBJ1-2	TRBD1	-	TGTGCCAGCAGCCCCTCAGCAGGGGGGATGGATGGCTACACCTTC	CASSPSAGGMDGYTF